Below, 19 T cell receptor beta chains from the same sample are listed, as sequenced in a study of regulatory T cells in long-lasting Graves disease. Time point defined: persistent/refractory GD, antithyroid drugs over 5 years with positive TRAb. PBMCs were the source of the RNA used for TCR sequencing. Relying on iRepertoire HTBI primers and Arm-PCR of CDR3 regions, the team built TCR beta libraries. TCRdb independently ran MiXCR on the multiplex PCR reads; one entry per CDR3 protein. The sample carries roughly 450,000 distinct CDR3 sequences, more than 20% recorded once. Sequencing used peripheral blood mononuclear cells (PBMCs), obtained when the disease was refractory, from a patient treated with antithyroid drugs. These receptors all stem from a female donor with Graves disease.

The chain carries TRBV20-1 and TRBJ2-1; 11 positions agree with TRBD2. In germline, CDR1 is DFQATT, CDR2 SNEGSKA (reference sequence). The CDR3 has 14 residues. Trimming at V came to 6 bases and at J to 7 bases, leaving 8 bases not matched to a gene. The CDR3 nucleotides are TGCAGTGCAAGACTAGCGGGATATGTTAATGAGCAGTTCTTC. This codes for CSARLAGYVNEQFF.

The chain is built from TRBV5-1 and TRBJ1-6, with D maybe TRBD1 (6 bases). The germline CDR1 and CDR2 sequences are SGHRS and YFSETQ. Trimming took 5 bases from V and 7 from J, leaving 10 bases between them. CDR3 length: 13 amino acids. The CDR3: CASRDSENSPLHF. CDR3 DNA: TGCGCCAGCAGGGACAGCGAGAATTCACCCCTCCACTTT.

The J gene is TRBJ2-4, the V gene TRBV5-5, with 7 bases fitting TRBD1. Gene TRBJ2-5 matches the end of the DNA better, so the J call may be wrong. From germline, CDR1 is SGHKS and CDR2 YYEKEE (reference sequence). The CDR3 sequence is 15 residues long. The chain's CDR3 is CASSLRDRVIETQYF. The CDR3 region has the DNA TGTGCCAGCAGCTTGCGAGACAGGGTAATAGAGACCCAGTACTTC.

This clonotype showed up just a few times. CDR3 residues: CSAYGTDYEQYF. The CDR3 DNA sequence: TGCAGTGCTTACGGGACGGACTACGAGCAGTACTTC. This chain joins TRBV20-1 and TRBJ2-7; TRBD1 or TRBD2 may be the D gene (5 bases each). V gave up 5 bases and J gave up 3 bases, with 11 bases separating them. CDR3 length equals 12 residues. Per germline, CDR1 DFQATT and CDR2 SNEGSKA (reference sequence).

This clonotype was detected a few times. The chain uses TRBV4-1 and TRBJ2-7; the D gene is possibly TRBD1 (6 bases). V dropped 5 bases and J dropped 2 bases, with 16 bases sitting between them. This CDR3 has 15 residues. CDR1 MGHRA and CDR2 YSYEKL come from the germline V gene. The CDR3 DNA sequence: TGCGCCAGCAGCAAAACCAAGGACAGTGCCTACGAGCAGTACTTC. Its protein is CASSKTKDSAYEQYF.

The chain has TRBV4-2 and TRBJ2-5, with D maybe TRBD2 (6 bases). Trimming left V 2 bases short and J 2 bases short, with 9 bases between. From germline, CDR1 is LGHNA and CDR2 YNFKEQ. This CDR3 contains 14 residues. The CDR3 region has the DNA TGTGCCAGCAGCCAAACTAGCAGACAAGAGACCCAGTACTTC. Translation gives CASSQTSRQETQYF.

The rearrangement links TRBV28 to TRBJ2-5, with 10 positions matching TRBD2. This CDR3 spans 16 amino acids. Losses at the gene ends were 3 bases for V and 1 base for J; bases not matched to a gene: 5. Germline CDR1 MDHEN, CDR2 SYDVKM. The CDR3 loop reads CASSFPPSGGQETQYF. The CDR3 DNA reads as TGTGCCAGCAGTTTTCCCCCTAGCGGGGGCCAAGAGACCCAGTACTTC.

The chain carries TRBV12-3 or TRBV12-4 and TRBJ2-1; 9 positions agree with TRBD2. The trim removed 8 bases at V and 5 bases at J, leaving 13 bases unmatched. This CDR3 is 16 amino acids long. This CDR3 is CASSRLAGYRDNEQFF. CDR3 sequence (DNA): TGTGCCAGCTCTAGGCTAGCGGGATACCGGGACAATGAGCAGTTCTTC.

The chain recombines TRBV7-9 with TRBJ2-7, with 11 positions matching TRBD1. Losses at the gene ends were 5 bases for V and 5 bases for J; bases not matched to a gene: 5. The CDR3 covers 14 residues. Germline V gene sequence: CDR1 SEHNR, CDR2 FQNEAQ (reference sequence). For the CDR3, the DNA is TGTGCCAGCAGCCCGGACAGGGGGCTACACGAGCAGTACTTC. As protein: CASSPDRGLHEQYF.

This clonotype came up many times. V and J are TRBV28 and TRBJ1-1; 7 bases match TRBD1. V lost 7 bases to trimming and J lost 1 base; unmatched junction nucleotides: 15. Germline CDR1 MDHEN, CDR2 SYDVKM. CDR3 size: 17 residues. The CDR3 protein is CASISLGADRSNTEAFF. The DNA for the CDR3 is TGTGCCAGCATTTCTCTAGGGGCGGACAGGTCGAACACTGAAGCTTTCTTT.

This clonotype was seen a few times. The chain couples TRBV4-3 to TRBJ2-5; D is possibly TRBD1 or TRBD2 (5 bases each). The CDR3 covers 15 residues. The germline V and J ends were trimmed by 0 bases and 9 bases, with 17 bases remaining between them. Per the germline V gene, CDR1 is LGHNA and CDR2 is YSLEER. The CDR3 reads CASSQDVGGPRAQYF. The CDR3 DNA is TGCGCCAGCAGCCAAGATGTTGGGGGTCCTAGGGCCCAGTACTTC.

The chain recombines TRBV30 with TRBJ1-2; 9 bases are a match to TRBD1. The J segment lost 7 bases and the V segment lost 5 bases, leaving 8 bases of the junction unmatched. CDR1 and CDR2 (germline): GTSNPN, SVGIG (reference sequence). The CDR3 runs 13 residues. The CDR3 DNA is TGTGCCTGGCTAACCGACAGGGGGGTTGGCTACACCTTC. It encodes CAWLTDRGVGYTF.

A remark on this clonotype: This may arise from a read error, as a much more abundant clone is one base away. This chain uses TRBV6-2 or TRBV6-3 with TRBJ1-5, with 7 nucleotides matching TRBD1. This CDR3 region has 15 residues. Germline V gives CDR1 MNHEY, CDR2 SVGEGT. V lost 4 bases to trimming and J lost 2 bases; unmatched junction nucleotides: 5. The CDR3, as DNA: TGTGCCAGCAGTTTCAGACAGGGCGGCAATCAGCCCCAGCATTTT. Translating it yields CASSFRQGGNQPQHF.

The chain employs TRBV29-1 and TRBJ2-7, with 13 bases lining up with TRBD2. The CDR3 consists of 15 residues. The V gene's germline CDR1 is SQVTM and CDR2 ANQGSEA. Trimming removed 4 bases from V and 5 bases from J; junction bases left unmatched: 8. The DNA for the CDR3 is TGCAGCGTTGTGGGACTAGCGGGAAGGCAACACGAGCAGTACTTC. Translation gives CSVVGLAGRQHEQYF.

There are a few counts of this clonotype. CDR3 DNA: TGCGCCAGCAGCTTGGGGGTGGGCCTCTCCTACGAGCAGTACTTC. It yields the protein CASSLGVGLSYEQYF. This chain links TRBV5-1 with TRBJ2-7; D is undetermined. Germline-derived CDR1 and CDR2 are SGHRS and YFSETQ. This CDR3 comprises 15 residues. V shed 0 bases and J shed 0 bases, with 10 bases lying between them.

This clonotype showed up many times. The chain employs TRBV28 and TRBJ1-2, with a tentative D call TRBD1 (6 bases). CDR1 and CDR2 from the germline V gene are MDHEN and SYDVKM. Trimming took 5 bases from V and 7 from J, leaving 8 bases between them. This CDR3 region has 11 residues. The CDR3 loop reads CASSTGSGYTF. The DNA of the CDR3 is TGTGCCAGCAGTACAGGGTCTGGCTACACCTTC.

In this sample, this clonotype turned up many times. V gene TRBV6-1 combines with J gene TRBJ1-1; D unclear. Germline V gives CDR1 MNHNS, CDR2 SASEGT. Trimming stripped 3 bases from V and 2 bases from J, with 7 bases between. This CDR3 comprises 13 residues. The CDR3: CASSDTDNTEAFF. The CDR3 bases are TGTGCCAGCAGTGATACAGATAACACTGAAGCTTTCTTT.

This clonotype was picked up many times. The chain links TRBV28 to TRBJ1-6; D gene unclear. V was shortened by 8 bases and J by 6 bases, with 8 bases between the two germline ends. Germline CDR1 reads MDHEN; CDR2 reads SYDVKM. The CDR3 totals 12 residues. CDR3 coding DNA: TGTGCCAGCGGGCAAGTTAATTCACCCCTCCACTTT. Translation gives CASGQVNSPLHF.

Ten or more counts support this clonotype. The gene calls are TRBV29-1 and TRBJ2-7, with 8 bases fitting TRBD1. Per the germline V gene, CDR1 is SQVTM and CDR2 is ANQGSEA. This CDR3 contains 12 residues. V dropped 8 bases and J dropped 5; count of bases not matched to a gene: 8. In DNA, the CDR3 is TGCAGCTCCATGGACAGGGTCAACGAGCAGTACTTC. This codes for CSSMDRVNEQYF.